The 2 T cell receptor beta chains below all came from one sample that was sequenced in a study of cytomegalovirus exposure and HLA in healthy donors. The PCR had 60 Vbeta and 13 Jbeta primers. Clones were sequenced by immunoSEQ multiplex PCR, and TCRdb holds only the in-frame ones, with some missing. The top ten clones hold 7.5% to 10% of a sample with 150,000 to 200,000 clones, 10% to 15% of them seen once. The sequencing sample was made of PBMCs. Receptors were obtained from a man aged 45-60 years in good health and CMV-seropositive.

V gene TRBV7-9 combines with J gene TRBJ1-2, with a possible D match to TRBD1 (5 bases). Germline CDR1 is SEHNR and CDR2 is FQNEAQ (reference sequence). Trimming removed 5 bases at V and 0 bases at J, with 10 bases between. The CDR3 is 14 residues long. The CDR3 nucleotides read TGTGCCAGCAGCGCGGGACGCGCTAACTATGGCTACACCTTC. Translating it yields CASSAGRANYGYTF.

This clone was seen a few times. The V and J genes are TRBV15 and TRBJ1-5; the D gene is possibly TRBD1 (6 bases). The CDR3 extends over 13 amino acids. Between the trimmed V and J ends, which lost 3 bases and 6 bases, there was a span of 9 bases. Germline V gene lookup returns CDR1 LNHNV and CDR2 YYDKDF (reference sequence). CDR3 region: CATSSLRGQPQHF. CDR3 DNA: TGTGCCACCAGCAGCCTCAGGGGTCAGCCCCAGCATTTT.